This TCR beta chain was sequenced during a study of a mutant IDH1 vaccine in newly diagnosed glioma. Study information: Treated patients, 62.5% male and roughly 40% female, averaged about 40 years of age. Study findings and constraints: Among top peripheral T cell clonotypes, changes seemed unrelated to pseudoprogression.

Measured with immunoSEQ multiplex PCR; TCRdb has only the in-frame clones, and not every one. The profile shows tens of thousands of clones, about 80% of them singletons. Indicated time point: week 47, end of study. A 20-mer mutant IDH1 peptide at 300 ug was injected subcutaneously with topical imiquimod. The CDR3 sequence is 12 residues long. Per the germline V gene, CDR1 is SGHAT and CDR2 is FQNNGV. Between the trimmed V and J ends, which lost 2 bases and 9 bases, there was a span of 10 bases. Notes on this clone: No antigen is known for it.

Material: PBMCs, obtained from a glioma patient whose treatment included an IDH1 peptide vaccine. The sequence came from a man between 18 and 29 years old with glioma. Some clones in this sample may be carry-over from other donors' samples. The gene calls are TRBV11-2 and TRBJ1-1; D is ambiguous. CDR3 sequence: CASSLNRLKAFF. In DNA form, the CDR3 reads TGTGCCAGCAGCTTAAACAGATTGAAAGCTTTCTTT.